This T cell receptor beta chain was captured in a study of blood T cell repertoires in COVID-19. Study information: From the United States, Italy and Spain came samples of acute and convalescent COVID-19. PBMCs, B-cell-depleted T cells, or T cells provided the cDNA or gDNA that made up the material.

Germline assignment: CDR1 SGHKS and CDR2 YYEKEE (reference sequence). The V end was cut by 4 bases, the J end by 3 bases, with 11 bases between. The CDR3 contains 13 residues. TCRdb keeps only in-frame clones here, not all; method: immunoSEQ multiplex PCR. The table lists 250,000 or so clones, 84% of them singletons. The chain carries TRBV5-5 and TRBJ2-7; D is perhaps TRBD2 (5 bases). The sample was peripheral blood. The clonotype was recovered from a man between 60 and 75 years old with acute or convalescent COVID-19. CDR3 sequence: CASSRPGGYEQYF. DNA for the CDR3: TGTGCCAGCAGCCGGCCCGGAGGCTACGAGCAGTACTTC.